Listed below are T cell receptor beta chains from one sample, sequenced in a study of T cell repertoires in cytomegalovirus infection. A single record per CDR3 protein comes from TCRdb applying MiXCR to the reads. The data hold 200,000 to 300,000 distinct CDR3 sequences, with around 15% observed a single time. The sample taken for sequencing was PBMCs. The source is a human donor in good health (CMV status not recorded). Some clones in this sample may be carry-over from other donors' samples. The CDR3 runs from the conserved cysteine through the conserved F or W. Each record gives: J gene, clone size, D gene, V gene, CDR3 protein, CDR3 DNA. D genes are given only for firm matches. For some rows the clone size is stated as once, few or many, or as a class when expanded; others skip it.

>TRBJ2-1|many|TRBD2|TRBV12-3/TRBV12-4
CASSFTSGSAHEQFF
TGTGCCAGCAGTTTTACTAGCGGGAGTGCCCATGAGCAGTTCTTC
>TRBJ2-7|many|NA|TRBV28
CASRLTYEQYF
TGTGCCAGCAGACTAACCTACGAGCAGTACTTC
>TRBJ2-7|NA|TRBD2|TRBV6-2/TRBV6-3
CASSYRLAGTYEQYF
TGTGCCAGCAGTTACCGGCTAGCGGGAACGTACGAGCAGTACTTC
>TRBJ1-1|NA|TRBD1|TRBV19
CASRWTGFTEAFF
TGTGCCAGTAGATGGACAGGGTTCACTGAAGCTTTCTTT
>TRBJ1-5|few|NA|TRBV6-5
CASSYRGREPQHF
TGTGCCAGCAGTTACAGGGGCCGGGAGCCCCAGCATTTT
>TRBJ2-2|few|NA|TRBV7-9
CASSFPGDRGNTGELFF
TGTGCCAGCAGCTTCCCAGGGGACCGCGGGAACACCGGGGAGCTGTTTTTT
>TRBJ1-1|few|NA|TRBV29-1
CSVSEGSTEAFF
TGCAGCGTTTCGGAGGGGAGCACTGAAGCTTTCTTT
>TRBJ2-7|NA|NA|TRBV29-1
CSVAPQGEQYF
TGCAGCGTTGCCCCACAGGGCGAGCAGTACTTC
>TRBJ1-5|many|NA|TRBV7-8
CASSSRTGLHQPQHF
TGTGCCAGCAGCTCGAGGACGGGGCTACATCAGCCCCAGCATTTT
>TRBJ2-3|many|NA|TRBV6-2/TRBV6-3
CASIQRADTQYF
TGTGCCAGCATCCAACGAGCAGATACGCAGTATTTT